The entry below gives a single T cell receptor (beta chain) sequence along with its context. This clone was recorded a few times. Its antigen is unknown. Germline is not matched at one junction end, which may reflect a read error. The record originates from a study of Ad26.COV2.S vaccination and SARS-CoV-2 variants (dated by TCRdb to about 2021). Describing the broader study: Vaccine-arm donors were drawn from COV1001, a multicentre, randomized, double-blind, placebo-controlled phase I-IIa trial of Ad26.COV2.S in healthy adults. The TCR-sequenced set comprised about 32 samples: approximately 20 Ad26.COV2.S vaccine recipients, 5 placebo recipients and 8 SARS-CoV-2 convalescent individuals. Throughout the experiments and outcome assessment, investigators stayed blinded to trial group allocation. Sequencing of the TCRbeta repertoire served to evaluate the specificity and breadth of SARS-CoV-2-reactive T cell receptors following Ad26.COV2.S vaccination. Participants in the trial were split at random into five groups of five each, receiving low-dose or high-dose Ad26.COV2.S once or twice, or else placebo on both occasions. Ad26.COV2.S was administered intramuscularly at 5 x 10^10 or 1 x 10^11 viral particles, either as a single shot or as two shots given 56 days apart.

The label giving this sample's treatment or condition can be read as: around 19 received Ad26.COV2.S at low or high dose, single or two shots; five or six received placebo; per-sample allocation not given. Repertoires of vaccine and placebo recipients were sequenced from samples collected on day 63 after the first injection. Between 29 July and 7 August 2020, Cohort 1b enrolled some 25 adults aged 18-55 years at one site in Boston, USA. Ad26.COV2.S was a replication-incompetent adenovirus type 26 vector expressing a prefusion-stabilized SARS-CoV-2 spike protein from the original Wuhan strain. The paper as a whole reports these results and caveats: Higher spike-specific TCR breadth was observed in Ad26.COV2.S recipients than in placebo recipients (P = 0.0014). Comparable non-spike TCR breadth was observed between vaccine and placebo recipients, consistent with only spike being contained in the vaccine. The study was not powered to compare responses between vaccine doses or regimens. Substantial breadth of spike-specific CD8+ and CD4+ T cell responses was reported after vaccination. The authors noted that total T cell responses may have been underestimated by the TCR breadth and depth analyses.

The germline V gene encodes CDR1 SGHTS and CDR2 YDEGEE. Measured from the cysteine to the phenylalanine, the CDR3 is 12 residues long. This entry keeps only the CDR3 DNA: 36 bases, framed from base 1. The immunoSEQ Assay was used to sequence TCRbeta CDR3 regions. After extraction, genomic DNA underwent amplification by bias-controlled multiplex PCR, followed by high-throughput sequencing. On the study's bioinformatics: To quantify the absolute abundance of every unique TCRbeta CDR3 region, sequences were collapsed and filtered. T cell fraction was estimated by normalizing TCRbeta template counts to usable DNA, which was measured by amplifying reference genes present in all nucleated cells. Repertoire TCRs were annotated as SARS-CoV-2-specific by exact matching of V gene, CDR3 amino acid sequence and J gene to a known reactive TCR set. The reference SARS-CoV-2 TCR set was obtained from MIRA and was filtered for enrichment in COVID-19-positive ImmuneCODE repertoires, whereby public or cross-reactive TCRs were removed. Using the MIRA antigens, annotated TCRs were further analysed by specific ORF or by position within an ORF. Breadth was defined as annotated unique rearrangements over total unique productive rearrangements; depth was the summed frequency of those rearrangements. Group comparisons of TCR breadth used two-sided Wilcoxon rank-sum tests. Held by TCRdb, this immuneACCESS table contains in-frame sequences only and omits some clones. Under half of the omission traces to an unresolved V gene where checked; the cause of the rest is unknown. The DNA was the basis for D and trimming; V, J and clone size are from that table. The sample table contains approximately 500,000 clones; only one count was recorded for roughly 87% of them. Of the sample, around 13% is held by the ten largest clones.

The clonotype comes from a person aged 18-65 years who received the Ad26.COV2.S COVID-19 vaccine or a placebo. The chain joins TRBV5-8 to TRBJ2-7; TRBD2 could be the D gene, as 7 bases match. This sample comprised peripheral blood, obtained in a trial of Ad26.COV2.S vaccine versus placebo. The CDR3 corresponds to CASSLSGGRRDF. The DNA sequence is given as TGTGCCAGCAGCTTGTCCGGGGGGCGTAGAGACTTC.